These 29 T cell receptor beta chains came from one sample sequenced in a study of T cell changes during pregnancy in multiple sclerosis. The data were produced by immunoSEQ multiplex PCR, yet TCRdb's version contains in-frame clones alone and is incomplete. The repertoire holds over 70,000 clones, with approximately 94% as singletons. Here the sequenced sample was peripheral blood, taken in the third trimester of pregnancy. Source of these receptors: a female donor with multiple sclerosis, enrolled in a pregnancy study.

The CDR3 protein is CASSPGGTGELFF. CDR3 coding DNA: TGTGCCAGCAGCCCCGGGGGAACCGGGGAGCTGTTTTTT. The V gene is TRBV9, the J gene TRBJ2-2, with a weak D call TRBD2 (6 bases). CDR1 SGDLS and CDR2 YYNGEE come from the germline V gene. V gave up 4 bases and J gave up 5 bases, with 9 bases separating them. The CDR3 length is 13 residues. Together with reference TRBV9 and TRBJ2-2, the CDR3 gives the full variable domain: DSGVTQTPKHLITATGQRVTLRCSPRSGDLSVYWYQQSLDQGLQFLIQYYNGEERAKGNILERFSAQQFPDLHSELNLSSLELGDSALYFCASSPGGTGELFFGEGSRLTVL.

The gene calls are TRBV6-5 and TRBJ1-1; 7 nucleotides agree with TRBD1. CDR1 is MNHEY, CDR2 SVGAGI, per germline. This CDR3 is built from 13 residues. After removal of 6 bases from V and 6 bases from J, the junction contained 7 bases not matched to a gene. The CDR3, as DNA: TGTGCCAGCAGACGACAGGGAAGCGCTGAAGCTTTCTTT. Amino acids: CASRRQGSAEAFF.

This clone appeared once. This sequence joins TRBV9 and TRBJ2-3; D may be TRBD2 (6 bases). The V and J ends lost 5 bases and 3 bases respectively, with 13 bases between them. Germline assignment: CDR1 SGDLS and CDR2 YYNGEE. The CDR3 runs to 14 residues. CDR3 residues: CASRFRDLTDTQYF. CDR3 DNA: TGTGCCAGCAGATTCAGGGACTTGACAGATACGCAGTATTTT. The full variable domain, its missing parts supplied by reference TRBV9 and TRBJ2-3, is DSGVTQTPKHLITATGQRVTLRCSPRSGDLSVYWYQQSLDQGLQFLIQYYNGEERAKGNILERFSAQQFPDLHSELNLSSLELGDSALYFCASRFRDLTDTQYFGPGTRLTVL.

This clone was recorded a few times. The chain employs TRBV30 and TRBJ1-4; no clear D. Trimming stripped 0 bases from V and 4 bases from J, with 6 bases between. CDR1 and CDR2 from the germline V gene are GTSNPN and SVGIG (reference sequence). This CDR3 comprises 13 residues. This CDR3 reads CAWSVVLNEKLFF. The CDR3 DNA is TGTGCCTGGAGTGTTGTCCTTAATGAAAAACTGTTTTTT.

The chain has TRBV7-2 and TRBJ2-6, with TRBD1 as a possible D gene (5 bases). The CDR3 covers 17 residues. CDR1 and CDR2 (germline): SGHTA, FQGNSA. Deletions cut 2 bases from V and 0 bases from J, with 11 bases between. The CDR3 DNA follows: TGTGCCAGCAGCTTACGGCAGGGTCCCTCTGGGGCCAACGTCCTGACTTTC. It codes for CASSLRQGPSGANVLTF.

The chain carries TRBV7-9 and TRBJ1-2; TRBD1 is a possible D gene (6 bases). The CDR3 covers 15 residues. The germline CDR1 and CDR2 sequences are SEHNR and FQNEAQ (reference sequence). V dropped 1 base and J dropped 0 bases, with 9 bases sitting between them. CDR3 sequence: CASSLGDTANYGYTF. The CDR3 region has the DNA TGTGCCAGCAGCTTAGGGGACACCGCTAACTATGGCTACACCTTC. Full variable domain (rest looked up from reference TRBV7-9 and TRBJ1-2): DTGVSQNPRHKITKRGQNVTFRCDPISEHNRLYWYRQTLGQGPEFLTYFQNEAQLEKSRLLSDRFSAERPKGSFSTLEIQRTEQGDSAMYLCASSLGDTANYGYTFGSGTRLTVV.

CDR3 sequence (DNA): TGTGCCAGCAGTTTGACAGGAACTAGCACAGATACGCAGTATTTT. Translation: CASSLTGTSTDTQYF. V usage is TRBV6-5 and J usage is TRBJ2-3; the D gene is possibly TRBD1 (6 bases). The CDR3 runs 15 residues. CDR1 is MNHEY, CDR2 SVGAGI, per germline. V was pared by 4 bases and J by 0 bases, with 11 bases between.

The J gene is TRBJ1-5, the V gene TRBV11-2; D is undetermined. Trimming took off 3 bases at V and 7 bases at J, with 13 bases between the two ends. Looked up from germline, CDR1 is SGHAT and CDR2 is FQNNGV. This CDR3 is built from 14 residues. The CDR3 region is CASSLGGFRQPQHF. The CDR3 DNA reads as TGTGCCAGCAGCTTGGGAGGGTTTCGGCAGCCCCAGCATTTT.

The chain is built from TRBV15 and TRBJ2-1, with D perhaps TRBD2 (5 bases). The CDR3 has 16 amino acids. Trimming removed 1 base from V and 3 bases from J, with 13 bases in between. Germline values: CDR1 LNHNV, CDR2 YYDKDF (reference sequence). CDR3 in DNA: TGTGCCACCAGCAGAGGTGGCGGGTACAGCTACAATGAGCAGTTCTTC. The encoded protein is CATSRGGGYSYNEQFF.

V and J are TRBV19 and TRBJ2-3, with D possibly matching TRBD1 (5 bases). V gave up 5 bases and J gave up 2 bases, with 11 bases separating them. This CDR3 has 14 residues. The germline CDR1 and CDR2 sequences are LNHDA and SQIVND (reference sequence). The CDR3 coding sequence is TGTGCCAGTAGTGTAGGGGCCTACACAGATACGCAGTATTTT. This encodes CASSVGAYTDTQYF.

The chain combines TRBV19 with TRBJ1-1; no clear D. V dropped 1 base and J dropped 1 base, with 4 bases sitting between them. Per germline, CDR1 LNHDA and CDR2 SQIVND (reference sequence). The CDR3 is 13 amino acids. This chain's CDR3 is CASSIAWNTEAFF. In DNA form, the CDR3 reads TGTGCCAGTAGTATAGCGTGGAACACTGAAGCTTTCTTT. The full variable domain, in which reference TRBV19 and TRBJ1-1 provide the parts outside the CDR3, is DGGITQSPKYLFRKEGQNVTLSCEQNLNHDAMYWYRQDPGQGLRLIYYSQIVNDFQKGDIAEGYSVSREKKESFPLTVTSAQKNPTAFYLCASSIAWNTEAFFGQGTRLTVV.

This chain links TRBV9 with TRBJ2-7; 9 positions agree with TRBD2. The germline CDR1 and CDR2 sequences are SGDLS and YYNGEE. J was trimmed by 2 bases and V by 2 bases; bases with no gene match: 2. The CDR3 is 14 amino acids. The CDR3: CASSVLAGAYEQYF. CDR3 DNA: TGTGCCAGCAGCGTCTTAGCGGGGGCCTACGAGCAGTACTTC.

The rearrangement uses TRBV6-6 and TRBJ1-2; 10 positions agree with TRBD1. This CDR3 is 15 amino acids long. Germline CDR1 MNHNY, CDR2 SVGAGI (reference sequence). J lost 9 bases, V lost 5 bases, and 12 bases had no gene match. Written as DNA, the CDR3 is TGTGCCAGCAGTCCGACAGGGGGCGCCTATTTTAGCTACACCTTC. It codes for CASSPTGGAYFSYTF.

The CDR3 here is CASSLALFGELFF. CDR3 in DNA: TGTGCCAGCAGCTTAGCACTGTTCGGGGAGCTGTTTTTT. This chain uses TRBV7-6 with TRBJ2-2; D is ambiguous. CDR1 is SGHVS and CDR2 is FNYEAQ in the germline V gene. The CDR3 has 13 residues. The V gene lost 0 bases and the J gene lost 7 bases, with 6 bases spanning the gap.

The rearrangement uses TRBV7-9 and TRBJ2-7, with TRBD1 identical over 10 bases. The CDR3 sequence is 14 residues long. Germline loops: CDR1 SEHNR, CDR2 FQNEAQ (reference sequence). The junction had 2 bases not matched to a gene; V was cut back by 3 bases and J by 3 bases. CDR3 region: CASSFRDRGYEQYF. CDR3 nucleotides: TGTGCCAGCAGCTTCCGGGACAGGGGCTACGAGCAGTACTTC.

The chain combines TRBV5-6 with TRBJ2-3, with 10 bases identical to TRBD2. CDR1 is SGHDT and CDR2 is YYEEEE in the germline V gene. J was trimmed by 14 bases and V by 2 bases; bases with no gene match: 5. The CDR3 covers 12 residues. DNA for the CDR3: TGTGCCAGCAGCTTAACTAGCGGGACCCTGTATTTT. It yields the protein CASSLTSGTLYF. The whole variable domain, filled in from reference TRBV5-6 and TRBJ2-3, reads DAGVTQSPTHLIKTRGQQVTLRCSPKSGHDTVSWYQQALGQGPQFIFQYYEEEERQRGNFPDRFSGHQFPNYSSELNVNALLLGDSALYLCASSLTSGTLYFGPGTRLTVL.

The chain links TRBV11-2 to TRBJ1-1; no clear D. The CDR3 has 14 amino acids. V lost 2 bases and J lost 4, with 11 bases in between. Germline V CDR1 and CDR2: SGHAT, FQNNGV. CDR3 sequence: CASSLLRGLTEAFF. CDR3 bases: TGTGCCAGCAGCTTATTGAGAGGCCTCACTGAAGCTTTCTTT. Full variable domain (missing parts from reference TRBV11-2 and TRBJ1-1): EAGVAQSPRYKIIEKRQSVAFWCNPISGHATLYWYQQILGQGPKLLIQFQNNGVVDDSQLPKDRFSAERLKGVDSTLKIQPAKLEDSAVYLCASSLLRGLTEAFFGQGTRLTVV.

This clone was seen a handful of times. The chain carries TRBV4-1 and TRBJ1-1; D is undetermined. Trimming removed 3 bases from V and 10 bases from J, with 12 bases in between. The germline V gene has CDR1 MGHRA and CDR2 YSYEKL. The CDR3 extends over 12 amino acids. CDR3 nucleotides: TGCGCCAGCAGCCATGAGGGAGTAGGAGCTTTCTTT. Protein: CASSHEGVGAFF.

The chain couples TRBV6-1 to TRBJ2-7; perhaps TRBD1 as D (6 bases). Trimming cost V 1 base and J 0 bases, with 16 bases left between them. Germline V gene data show CDR1 as MNHNS and CDR2 as SASEGT. The CDR3 runs to 17 residues. The CDR3: CASSEGVGQGSSYEQYF. Written as DNA, the CDR3 is TGTGCCAGCAGTGAAGGGGTAGGGCAGGGGAGCTCCTACGAGCAGTACTTC.

This sequence joins TRBV9 and TRBJ2-1; 8 positions match TRBD2. Germline assignment: CDR1 SGDLS and CDR2 YYNGEE. Unmatched junction bases numbered 9, after V lost 4 bases and J lost 9 bases. The CDR3 consists of 14 residues. The CDR3 DNA reads as TGTGCCAGCAGCCAAAAGGGGCTAGCGGGTGAGCAGTTCTTC. It yields the protein CASSQKGLAGEQFF.

The chain is built from TRBV21-1 and TRBJ2-4; the table gives TRBD1 as D, unverified against the DNA. TRBV21-1 represents a pseudogene. The CDR3 covers 12 residues. The CDR3 coding sequence is TGTGCCTCCCCGGGACAGAAAAACATTCAGTACTTC. Amino acids: CASPGQKNIQYF.

This chain connects TRBV10-1 to TRBJ2-7, with D tentatively TRBD1 (6 bases). Trimming took off 1 base at V and 9 bases at J, with 10 bases between the two ends. Looked up from germline, CDR1 is WNHNN and CDR2 is SYGVQD (reference sequence). This CDR3 has 12 amino acids. In nucleotides, the CDR3 is TGCGCCAGCAGTGAGTTAACAGGGCGGCAGTACTTC. Protein: CASSELTGRQYF.

The chain is built from TRBV28 and TRBJ2-5; TRBD1 agrees at 10 bases. The CDR3 sequence is 19 residues long. CDR1 MDHEN and CDR2 SYDVKM come from the germline V gene. V trimming: 1 base; J trimming: 6 bases; junction bases outside the gene matches: 17. The CDR3 here is CASSLLRDAMTGGKKTQYF. In nucleotides, the CDR3 is TGTGCCAGCAGTTTATTAAGGGACGCGATGACAGGGGGCAAGAAGACCCAGTACTTC.

This chain joins TRBV27 and TRBJ2-1; 7 bases agree with TRBD1. The junction had 7 bases not matched to a gene; V was cut back by 2 bases and J by 0 bases. CDR1 and CDR2 (germline): MNHEY, SMNVEV (reference sequence). The CDR3 is made up of 17 amino acids. The CDR3: CASSLRGTALSYNEQFF. The CDR3 bases are TGTGCCAGCAGTTTAAGGGGGACAGCACTCTCCTACAATGAGCAGTTCTTC.

This rearrangement joins TRBV27 to TRBJ1-1, with 7 bases lining up with TRBD1. This CDR3 is built from 13 residues. Germline V lookup: CDR1 MNHEY, CDR2 SMNVEV (reference sequence). J lost 5 bases, V lost 6 bases, and 6 bases had no gene match. CDR3 DNA sequence: TGTGCCAGCAGCCCGGGACAGAGGACTGAAGCTTTCTTT. Translation gives CASSPGQRTEAFF.

V gene TRBV6-6 combines with J gene TRBJ2-7, with D possibly being TRBD2 (5 bases). Per the germline V gene, CDR1 is MNHNY and CDR2 is SVGAGI (reference sequence). Trimming removed 4 bases at V and 3 bases at J, with 7 bases between. The CDR3 has 12 amino acids. The CDR3 nucleotides read TGTGCCAGCAGTTCCGAGGGCTACGAGCAGTACTTC. It specifies CASSSEGYEQYF.

The V and J genes are TRBV5-4 and TRBJ2-7, with unresolved D. Per germline, CDR1 SGHNT and CDR2 YYREEE (reference sequence). Trimming pared 5 bases from V and 5 bases from J, leaving 17 bases between. The CDR3 runs to 14 residues. The CDR3 sequence: CASRRTGPEDEQYF. CDR3 DNA sequence: TGTGCCAGCAGGAGAACGGGTCCCGAAGACGAGCAGTACTTC.

The rearrangement links TRBV5-6 to TRBJ2-1; 12 bases line up with TRBD2. The germline V gene encodes CDR1 SGHDT and CDR2 YYEEEE. The CDR3 loop spans 15 amino acids. J was trimmed by 10 bases and V by 0 bases; bases with no gene match: 5. CDR3 sequence reads: CASSLGLAGVEEQFF. DNA of the CDR3: TGTGCCAGCAGCTTGGGACTAGCGGGAGTAGAGGAGCAGTTCTTC.

V gene TRBV5-6 combines with J gene TRBJ2-1, with D possibly matching TRBD1 (8 bases). Per the germline V gene, CDR1 is SGHDT and CDR2 is YYEEEE. Trimming left V 0 bases short and J 0 bases short, with 13 bases between. The CDR3 is 17 residues long. CDR3 region: CASSLASGTGSYNEQFF. The CDR3 coding sequence is TGTGCCAGCAGCTTGGCGAGCGGGACAGGCTCCTACAATGAGCAGTTCTTC. The variable domain in full, completed from reference TRBV5-6 and TRBJ2-1, reads DAGVTQSPTHLIKTRGQQVTLRCSPKSGHDTVSWYQQALGQGPQFIFQYYEEEERQRGNFPDRFSGHQFPNYSSELNVNALLLGDSALYLCASSLASGTGSYNEQFFGPGTRLTVL.